This is a list of T cell receptor beta chains from one sample in a study of T cell responses to AZD1222 COVID-19 vaccine. Some clones are missing from TCRdb's copy, which holds only in-frame ones; the method was immunoSEQ multiplex PCR. This repertoire shows 150,000 to 200,000 clones, more than 80% found once; its top ten account for 6% to 8%. Sequences were derived from peripheral blood, sampled on day 0 of AZD1222 vaccination. These receptors were taken from an adult in good health. The CDR3 runs from the conserved cysteine through the conserved F or W. The order of the fields is V gene, clone size, D gene, J gene, CDR3 DNA, CDR3 protein. A D gene is named only where the DNA matches it firmly. Clone size is not always given. Where it is, it says once, few, many or a class for expanded clones.

TRBV4-1	NA	TRBD1	TRBJ1-4	TGCGCCAGCAGCCACGGACAGGGGGTTGTAACTAATGAAAAACTGTTTTTT	CASSHGQGVVTNEKLFF
TRBV4-3	once	NA	TRBJ1-6	TGCGCCAGCAGCCAAGGAACGGGACTTGGTAATTCACCCCTCCACTTT	CASSQGTGLGNSPLHF
TRBV10-3	NA	NA	TRBJ1-1	TGTGCCATCAGTTTAGACGGGGCCACTGAAGCTTTCTTT	CAISLDGATEAFF
TRBV19	NA	TRBD1	TRBJ1-2	TGTGCCAGTAGTATGAGGACAGGGGACTATGGCTACACCTTC	CASSMRTGDYGYTF
TRBV6-5	few	NA	TRBJ1-1	TGTGCCAGCAGGCCCTGGGATGGTGAAGCTTTCTTT	CASRPWDGEAFF
TRBV9	NA	TRBD1	TRBJ1-6	TGTGCCAGCAGCGGACAGGGGGCGCGTGATTCACCCCTCCACTTT	CASSGQGARDSPLHF
TRBV12-3/TRBV12-4	NA	TRBD1	TRBJ2-1	TGTGCTTCCGGGACAGGGGGCTTGAATGAGCAGTTCTTC	CASGTGGLNEQFF
TRBV3-1/TRBV3-2	few	NA	TRBJ1-6	TGTGCCAGCAGCCAAGCAGCAGGGAAAACCCTCCACTTT	CASSQAAGKTLHF
TRBV5-1	NA	NA	TRBJ1-3	TGCGCCAGCAGCGCGACAGTAACCGGAAACACCATATATTTT	CASSATVTGNTIYF
TRBV4-3	NA	TRBD1	TRBJ1-4	TGCGCCAGCAGCCAAGTGACAGGGGGGCGCGGCGAAAAACTGTTTTTT	CASSQVTGGRGEKLFF
TRBV6-5	once	NA	TRBJ2-3	TGTGCCAGCAGCCACCCACCAAGCCATCCGCAGTATTTT	CASSHPPSHPQYF
TRBV6-5	NA	NA	TRBJ1-2	TGTGCCAGCAGCCGGACACCCGGTGACTATGGCTACACCTTC	CASSRTPGDYGYTF
TRBV19	NA	TRBD1	TRBJ1-6	TGTGCCAGTAGTACGCGCCGGACAGGGGCTAATTCACCCCTCCACTTT	CASSTRRTGANSPLHF
TRBV4-1	NA	NA	TRBJ2-7	TGCGCCAGCAGTCGAGGCAGGAACTACGAGCAGTACTTC	CASSRGRNYEQYF
TRBV12-3/TRBV12-4	NA	NA	TRBJ1-4	TGTGCCAGCAGTATTGACGAAAAACTGTTTTTT	CASSIDEKLFF
TRBV6-5	NA	NA	TRBJ2-5	TGTGCCAGCTACCCCAGCGACTCGGGGGAGACCCAGTACTTC	CASYPSDSGETQYF
TRBV30	NA	NA	TRBJ1-1	TGTGCCTGGAGTGAACACTGGGACGACAACACTGAAGCTTTCTTT	CAWSEHWDDNTEAFF
TRBV7-6	once	NA	TRBJ1-3	TGTGCCAGCAGCTTAGGACGCAGCTCTGGAAACACCATATATTTT	CASSLGRSSGNTIYF
TRBV7-3	NA	TRBD2	TRBJ2-3	TGTGCCAGCAGCGACGCTAGCGGGGCCGGAGATACGCAGTATTTT	CASSDASGAGDTQYF
TRBV7-6	NA	NA	TRBJ2-2	TGTGCCAGCAGCTTTAGAGGGTTCGATTACGCCGGGGAGCTGTTTTTT	CASSFRGFDYAGELFF
TRBV7-7	NA	TRBD1	TRBJ2-2	TGTGCTAGCAGCCCTAGACAGGGGGCGCGGGTCGGGGAGCTGTTTTTT	CASSPRQGARVGELFF
TRBV7-6	NA	NA	TRBJ2-2	TGTGCCAGCAGCTGGGACTTTAGCACCGGGGAGCTGTTTTTT	CASSWDFSTGELFF
TRBV30	NA	NA	TRBJ2-4	TGTGCCTGGGGACCAGTTAGCAAAAACATTCAGTACTTC	CAWGPVSKNIQYF
TRBV7-9	NA	NA	TRBJ1-4	TGTGCCAGCAGCTTAAACCACCGTCGTGCCGATAATGAAAAACTGTTTTTT	CASSLNHRRADNEKLFF
TRBV18	NA	NA	TRBJ2-2	TGTGCCAGCTCACCACCAAGGGCCGGGGAGCTGTTTTTT	CASSPPRAGELFF
TRBV18	NA	NA	TRBJ2-5	TGTGCCAGCTCACCACCCGGAGGGGGCAGGGAGACCCAGTACTTC	CASSPPGGGRETQYF
TRBV19	NA	NA	TRBJ1-5	TGTGCCAGTAGTACGGGGACCTTTAGCAATCAGCCCCAGCATTTT	CASSTGTFSNQPQHF
TRBV4-2	NA	NA	TRBJ1-1	TGTGCCAGCAGCCAAGACTTACAGGACTCTGACACTGAAGCTTTCTTT	CASSQDLQDSDTEAFF
TRBV6-5	NA	NA	TRBJ2-3	TGTGCCAGCAGTTATGATGGAGTTGTAGATACGCAGTATTTT	CASSYDGVVDTQYF
TRBV10-3	NA	NA	TRBJ2-1	TGTGCCATCAGTGGGGACGGGAATTATGAGCAGTTCTTC	CAISGDGNYEQFF
TRBV4-1	few	TRBD1	TRBJ1-5	TGCGCCAGCAGCCAAGAGGGACAGATAAGCAATCAGCCCCAGCATTTT	CASSQEGQISNQPQHF
TRBV5-1	NA	NA	TRBJ1-3	TGCGCCAGCAGAGATACCTCTGGAAACACCATATATTTT	CASRDTSGNTIYF
TRBV24-1	once	NA	TRBJ2-7	TGTGCCACCAGTGTCCCCGGACAGTACGAGCAGTACTTC	CATSVPGQYEQYF
TRBV5-3	NA	TRBD1	TRBJ1-6	TGTGCCAGAAGCTTGGACAGGGGGTTTGCGAATTCACCCCTCCACTTT	CARSLDRGFANSPLHF
TRBV6-2/TRBV6-3	NA	TRBD1	TRBJ2-7	TGTGCCAGCAGCTCTCGACAGGGCGTACAGTACTTC	CASSSRQGVQYF
TRBV12-1	NA	NA	TRBJ1-6	TGTGCCAGCAGCGACACCGGGGATCCCCTCCACTTT	CASSDTGDPLHF
TRBV2	NA	TRBD1	TRBJ1-2	TGTGCCAGCAGTGAGGAGGGGGCTGGCTATGGCTACACCTTC	CASSEEGAGYGYTF
TRBV27	NA	NA	TRBJ2-5	TGTGCCAGCAGTTTGGGCAGGGGGGGGGAGACCCAGTACTTC	CASSLGRGGETQYF
TRBV4-2	NA	TRBD1	TRBJ2-1	TGTGCCAGCAGCCAAGATCCCCCGGACAGGCTGAGCTCCTACAATGAGCAGTTCTTC	CASSQDPPDRLSSYNEQFF
TRBV7-2	NA	TRBD2	TRBJ2-7	TGTGCCAGCAGCTTAGTAAGCGGGGATAAGTACGAGCAGTACTTC	CASSLVSGDKYEQYF
TRBV4-2	NA	TRBD1	TRBJ2-5	TGTGCCAGCAGCCAAGAGGGGGACAGAAAGGGAGAGACCCAGTACTTC	CASSQEGDRKGETQYF
TRBV6-5	NA	TRBD2	TRBJ2-2	TGTGCCAGCAGGCGCCCTGTAGCGGGCATCGGGGAGCTGTTTTTT	CASRRPVAGIGELFF
TRBV3-1/TRBV3-2	NA	NA	TRBJ1-2	TGTGCCAGCAGCCACCGAACTCAGGTTAACTATGGCTACACCTTC	CASSHRTQVNYGYTF
TRBV20-1	NA	NA	TRBJ2-7	TGCAGTGCTAGTCGTCTCCCCGGAAACGAGCAGTACTTC	CSASRLPGNEQYF
TRBV5-1	NA	NA	TRBJ2-5	TGCGCCAGCACGACCTCCGGGGAGAACCAAGAGACCCAGTACTTC	CASTTSGENQETQYF
TRBV25-1	NA	NA	TRBJ1-1	TGTGCCAGCAGGGGGATGGGGAATTTGAACACTGAAGCTTTCTTT	CASRGMGNLNTEAFF
TRBV20-1	NA	NA	TRBJ1-3	TGCAGTGCTAGTGTAAGAAGCTCTGGAAACACCATATATTTT	CSASVRSSGNTIYF
TRBV7-8	once	NA	TRBJ2-2	TGTGCCAGCAGCCCCCAGCTGTGGGGCACCGGGGAGCTGTTTTTT	CASSPQLWGTGELFF
TRBV24-1	once	NA	TRBJ2-2	TGTGCCACCAGTGCCGGGACCAAGGACCGATATTTCACCGGGGAGCTGTTTTTT	CATSAGTKDRYFTGELFF
TRBV5-5	NA	NA	TRBJ1-3	TGTGCCAGCAGCTTGGTCCGCCCTACCCCCGGAAACACCATATATTTT	CASSLVRPTPGNTIYF
TRBV27	NA	NA	TRBJ2-4	TGTGCCAGCGGGGACGGAGGAAACAAAAACATTCAGTACTTC	CASGDGGNKNIQYF
TRBV7-2	NA	NA	TRBJ2-7	TGTGCCAGCAGCTTATCCAGGTCGTACGAGCAGTACTTC	CASSLSRSYEQYF
TRBV5-6	once	TRBD1	TRBJ2-2	TGTGCCAGCAGCTTGGGAGGGGGCAGCACCGGGGAGCTGTTTTTT	CASSLGGGSTGELFF
TRBV5-6	few	NA	TRBJ2-1	TGTGCCAGCAGCGCCGGCCGGTCGAATGAGCAGTTCTTC	CASSAGRSNEQFF
TRBV5-5	NA	TRBD2	TRBJ2-7	TGTGCCAGCAGGGGTAGCGGGGGCTCCTACGAGCAGTACTTC	CASRGSGGSYEQYF
TRBV5-1	NA	NA	TRBJ1-1	TGCGCCAGCAGCGCTTCCGGGGGACCCTCCACTGAAGCTTTCTTT	CASSASGGPSTEAFF
TRBV12-3/TRBV12-4	NA	NA	TRBJ1-4	TGTGCCAGCAGTTTTAACAGCCTAAAACTGTTTTTT	CASSFNSLKLFF
TRBV16	NA	NA	TRBJ1-2	TGTGCCAGCAGCCCCCTGCGGGAAGCTGGGGTTGGCTACACCTTC	CASSPLREAGVGYTF